This entry describes one TCR beta chain. Germline V gives CDR1 MNHEY, CDR2 SMNVEV (reference sequence). The CDR3 runs to 15 residues. Unmatched junction bases numbered 8, after V lost 6 bases and J lost 6 bases. This entry is derived from a study of shared clonotypes between healthy human individuals. Original processing methods: Filtering differed since immunoSEQ provided only junctions, with no quality scores. Data came from immunoSEQ multiplex PCR; TCRdb stores just in-frame clones and leaves some out. D and trimming were read from the DNA, whereas the V and J calls and clone size are those reported in that table. Of 2 million or so clones listed, over 85% are singletons. Naive-designated CD8 cells lacked CD45RO, were positively enriched for CCR7, and omitted terminally differentiated effector memory CD45RA+ cells. Each of the donors was a healthy adult who was HIV-negative and had not had a recent acute infection or vaccination.

The V gene is TRBV27, the J gene TRBJ2-3; 11 nucleotides align to TRBD2. The source of this sequence is a man younger than 35 in good health. Sequenced input: naive CD8+ T cells sorted from blood. CDR3 nucleotides: TGTGCCAGCAGCCTTAGCGGGGGGGCCGGGGATACGCAGTATTTT. This encodes CASSLSGGAGDTQYF.